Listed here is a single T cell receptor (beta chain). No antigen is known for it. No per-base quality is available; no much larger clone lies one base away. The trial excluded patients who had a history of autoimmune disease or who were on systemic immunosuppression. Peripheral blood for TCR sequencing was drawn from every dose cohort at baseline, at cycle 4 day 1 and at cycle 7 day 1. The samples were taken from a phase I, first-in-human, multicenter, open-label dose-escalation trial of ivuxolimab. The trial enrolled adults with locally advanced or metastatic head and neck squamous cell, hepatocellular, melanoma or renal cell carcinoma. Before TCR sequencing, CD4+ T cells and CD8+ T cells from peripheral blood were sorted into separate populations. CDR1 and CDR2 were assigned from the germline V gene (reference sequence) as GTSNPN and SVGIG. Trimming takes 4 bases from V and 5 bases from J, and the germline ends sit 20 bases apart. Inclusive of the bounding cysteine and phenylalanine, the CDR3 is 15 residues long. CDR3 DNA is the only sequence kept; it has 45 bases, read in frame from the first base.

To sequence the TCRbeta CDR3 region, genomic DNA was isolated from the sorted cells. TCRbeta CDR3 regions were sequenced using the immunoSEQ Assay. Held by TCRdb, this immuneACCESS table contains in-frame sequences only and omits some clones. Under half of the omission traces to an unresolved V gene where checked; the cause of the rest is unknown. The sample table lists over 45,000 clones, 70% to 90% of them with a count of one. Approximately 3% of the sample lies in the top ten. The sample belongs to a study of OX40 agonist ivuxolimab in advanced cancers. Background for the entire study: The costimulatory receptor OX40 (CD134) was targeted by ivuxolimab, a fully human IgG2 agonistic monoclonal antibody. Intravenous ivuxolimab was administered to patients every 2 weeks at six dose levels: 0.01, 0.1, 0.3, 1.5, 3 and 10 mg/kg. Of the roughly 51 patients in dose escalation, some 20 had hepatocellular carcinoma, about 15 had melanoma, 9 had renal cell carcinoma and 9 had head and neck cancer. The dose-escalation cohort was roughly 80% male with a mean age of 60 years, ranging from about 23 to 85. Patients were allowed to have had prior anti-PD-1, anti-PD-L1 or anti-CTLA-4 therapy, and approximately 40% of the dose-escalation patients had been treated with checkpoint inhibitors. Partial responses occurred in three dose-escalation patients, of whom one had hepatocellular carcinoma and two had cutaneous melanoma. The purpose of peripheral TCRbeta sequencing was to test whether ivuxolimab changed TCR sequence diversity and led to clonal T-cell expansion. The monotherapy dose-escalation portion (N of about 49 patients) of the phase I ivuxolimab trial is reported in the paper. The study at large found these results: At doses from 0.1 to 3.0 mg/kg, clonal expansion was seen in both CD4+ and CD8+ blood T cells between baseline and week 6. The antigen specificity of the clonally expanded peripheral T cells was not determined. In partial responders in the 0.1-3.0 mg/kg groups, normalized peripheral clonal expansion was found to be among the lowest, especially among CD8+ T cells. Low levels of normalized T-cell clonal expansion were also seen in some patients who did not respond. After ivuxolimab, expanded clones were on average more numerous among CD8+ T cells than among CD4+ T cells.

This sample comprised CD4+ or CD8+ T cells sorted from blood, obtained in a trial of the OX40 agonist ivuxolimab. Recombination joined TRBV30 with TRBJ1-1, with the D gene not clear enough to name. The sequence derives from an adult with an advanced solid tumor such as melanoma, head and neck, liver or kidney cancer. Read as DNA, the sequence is TGTGCCTGGACCATCGGGAGGGAGGGAGGTACTGAAGCTTTCTTT. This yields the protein CAWTIGREGGTEAFF.